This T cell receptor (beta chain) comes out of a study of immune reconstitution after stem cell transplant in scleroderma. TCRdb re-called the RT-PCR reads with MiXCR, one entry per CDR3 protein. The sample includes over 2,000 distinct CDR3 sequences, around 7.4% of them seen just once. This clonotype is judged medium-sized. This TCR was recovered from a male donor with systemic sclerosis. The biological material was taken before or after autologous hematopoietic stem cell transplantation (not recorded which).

The CDR3 DNA reads TGTGCCAGCAGCTTAGCTGTGGGAAAGGGTGAGCAGTTCTTC. Its protein product is CASSLAVGKGEQFF. The chain has TRBV7-7 and TRBJ2-1; D not resolved. V gave up 0 bases and J gave up 9 bases, with 12 bases separating them. This CDR3 region has 14 residues. Germline V gives CDR1 SSHAT, CDR2 FNYEAQ (reference sequence). Drawing the rest from reference TRBV7-7 and TRBJ2-1, the complete variable domain is GAGVSQSPRYKVTKRGQDVTLRCDPISSHATLYWYQQALGQGPEFLTYFNYEAQPDKSGLPSDRFSAERPEGSISTLTIQRTEQRDSAMYRCASSLAVGKGEQFFGPGTRLTVL.